This TCR beta chain was captured by sequencing in a study of T cell repertoires in cytomegalovirus infection. MiXCR, applied by TCRdb to the reads, yields one record per CDR3 protein. The table includes a few hundred thousand distinct CDR3 sequences, about 25% detected once. Germline V CDR1 and CDR2: KGHDR, SFDVKD. V was pared by 7 bases and J by 5 bases, with 7 bases of the junction left unmatched. This CDR3 has 16 residues. This clonotype was observed a handful of times. Its specificity is not known. The gene calls are TRBV24-1 and TRBJ2-1; 13 nucleotides match TRBD2. This sequence originates from a human donor in good health (CMV status not recorded). Some clones in this sample may be carry-over from other donors' samples. The input for sequencing was cultured PBMCs, taken from culture after CMV antigen stimulation. CDR3 residues: CATREAGTSGNNEQFF. As DNA, the CDR3 is TGTGCCACCAGGGAAGCCGGGACTAGCGGGAACAATGAGCAGTTCTTC.